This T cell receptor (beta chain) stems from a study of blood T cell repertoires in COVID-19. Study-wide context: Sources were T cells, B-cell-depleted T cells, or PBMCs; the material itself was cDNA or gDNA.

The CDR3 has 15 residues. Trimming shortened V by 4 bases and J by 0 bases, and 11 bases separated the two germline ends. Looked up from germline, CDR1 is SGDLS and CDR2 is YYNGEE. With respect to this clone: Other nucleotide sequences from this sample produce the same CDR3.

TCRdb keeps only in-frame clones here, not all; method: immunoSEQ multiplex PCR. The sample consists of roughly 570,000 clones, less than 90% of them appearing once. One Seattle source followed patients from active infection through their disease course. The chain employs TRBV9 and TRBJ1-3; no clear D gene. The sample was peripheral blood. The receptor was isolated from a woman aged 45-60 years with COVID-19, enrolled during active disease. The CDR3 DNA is TGTGCCAGCAGCCCCAGGCTCGGCTCTGGAAACACCATATATTTT. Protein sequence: CASSPRLGSGNTIYF.